The 17 T cell receptor beta chains below come from one sample, sequenced in a study of blood T cell repertoires in COVID-19. Sequencing used immunoSEQ multiplex PCR; TCRdb keeps in-frame clones, though not all of them. Of nearly 200,000 clones listed, 65% to 85% are singletons. Sequencing was done on a sample of PBMCs or T cells enriched from blood (not recorded which). Every receptor here comes from a man aged 35 to 55 who had recovered from COVID-19.

V is TRBV2 and J is TRBJ2-5; 7 nucleotides agree with TRBD1. CDR3 length: 16 residues. Germline V lookup: CDR1 SNHLY, CDR2 FYNNEI. J gave up 5 bases and V 7 bases, and 16 bases lay outside the gene matches. Here the CDR3 DNA reads TGTGCCAGCACCACAGGGGTGAGCCTCCGAGGGGAGACCCAGTACTTC. Amino acids: CASTTGVSLRGETQYF.

This clone came up a few times. The chain joins TRBV24-1 to TRBJ1-2; the match to TRBD1 covers 9 bases. Germline V gene sequence: CDR1 KGHDR, CDR2 SFDVKD. V was pared by 4 bases and J by 6 bases, with 11 bases of the junction left unmatched. The CDR3 consists of 16 residues. Here the CDR3 reads CATSEDGTGIPDGYTF. The CDR3 DNA reads TGTGCCACCAGTGAGGATGGGACAGGGATACCCGATGGCTACACCTTC.

The chain employs TRBV5-1 and TRBJ1-1; the match to TRBD1 covers 9 bases. The CDR3 spans 17 residues. CDR1 is SGHRS, CDR2 YFSETQ, per germline. V dropped 0 bases and J dropped 5; count of bases not matched to a gene: 11. The CDR3 nucleotides read TGCGCCAGCAGCTTGGCCACCGGGACAGGGTTCAGGACTGAAGCTTTCTTT. This translates into CASSLATGTGFRTEAFF.

This clone appeared a few times. The chain couples TRBV9 to TRBJ1-2, with TRBD1 matching over 9 bases. CDR1 is SGDLS, CDR2 YYNGEE, per germline. J was trimmed by 2 bases and V by 1 base; bases with no gene match: 3. This CDR3 comprises 15 residues. CDR3 nucleotide sequence: TGTGCCAGCAGCGTAACCGGGACAGGGAACTATGGCTACACCTTC. Amino acids: CASSVTGTGNYGYTF. Drawing the rest from reference TRBV9 and TRBJ1-2, the complete variable domain is DSGVTQTPKHLITATGQRVTLRCSPRSGDLSVYWYQQSLDQGLQFLIQYYNGEERAKGNILERFSAQQFPDLHSELNLSSLELGDSALYFCASSVTGTGNYGYTFGSGTRLTVV.

The genes are TRBV2 and TRBJ1-2; D is perhaps TRBD1 (5 bases). Germline V CDR1 and CDR2: SNHLY, FYNNEI. CDR3 length equals 13 residues. V gave up 6 bases and J gave up 6 bases, with 14 bases separating them. The CDR3 sequence is CASRVRVGDGYTF. CDR3 sequence (DNA): TGTGCCAGCAGGGTCAGGGTAGGGGATGGCTACACCTTC.

J is TRBJ2-6 and V is TRBV24-1, with unresolved D. In germline, CDR1 is KGHDR, CDR2 SFDVKD. The CDR3 runs to 15 residues. V lost 3 bases, J lost 0 bases, and 5 bases lay in between. The CDR3 nucleotides read TGTGCCACCAGTGATCCCGGCTCTGGGGCCAACGTCCTGACTTTC. Translated: CATSDPGSGANVLTF.

This clone was recorded a few times. CDR3 DNA: TGTGCCAGCACCGACAGGGGGAACTCTGGAAACACCATATATTTT. Protein sequence: CASTDRGNSGNTIYF. The chain carries TRBV19 and TRBJ1-3, with TRBD1 identical over 9 bases. CDR1 is LNHDA, CDR2 SQIVND, per germline (reference sequence). Germline trimming cut 9 bases from V and 0 bases from J; bases unmatched to any gene: 6. The length of the CDR3 is 15 residues.

CDR3 bases: TGTGCCAGCAGCTTAGATCGGGGTTTTTCCTACGAGCAGTACTTC. Translating it yields CASSLDRGFSYEQYF. The V call is TRBV7-2, the J call TRBJ2-7; TRBD2 might be the D (5 bases). Trimming took 1 base from V and 1 from J, leaving 11 bases between them. This CDR3 has 15 amino acids. The germline V gene encodes CDR1 SGHTA and CDR2 FQGNSA.

The genes are TRBV5-6 and TRBJ2-7; TRBD1 is a possible D gene (5 bases). Trimming removed 1 base from V and 6 bases from J, with 20 bases in between. CDR3 length equals 16 residues. Germline CDR1 is SGHDT and CDR2 is YYEEEE. The CDR3, as DNA: TGTGCCAGCAGCTTGCTCCTTCGGCAGGGTTACGGCGAGCAGTACTTC. Protein: CASSLLLRQGYGEQYF.

The CDR3: CASSLYQGTGANVLTF. CDR3 in DNA: TGCGCCAGCAGCTTGTATCAGGGTACTGGGGCCAACGTCCTGACTTTC. The chain has TRBV5-1 and TRBJ2-6; a weak D match, TRBD1 (5 bases). This CDR3 comprises 16 residues. V shed 1 base and J shed 2 bases, with 10 bases lying between them. Germline CDR1 reads SGHRS; CDR2 reads YFSETQ.

The chain combines TRBV7-6 with TRBJ1-2, with D possibly TRBD1 on 5 matching bases. V was cut by 5 bases and J by 2 bases, with 15 bases left in between. CDR1 SGHVS and CDR2 FNYEAQ come from the germline V gene. CDR3 size: 15 residues. The CDR3 DNA sequence: TGTGCCAGCAGCCCGGGGGGAGGAGCGAACTATGGCTACACCTTC. This translates into CASSPGGGANYGYTF.

The chain links TRBV5-4 to TRBJ1-3; D remains unclear. CDR3 length equals 18 residues. Germline CDR1 and CDR2: SGHNT and YYREEE (reference sequence). The V and J ends lost 1 base and 0 bases respectively, with 17 bases between them. The CDR3 spells CASSLRRGSTPSGNTIYF. CDR3 sequence (DNA): TGTGCCAGCAGCTTGAGGCGGGGTTCGACCCCCTCTGGAAACACCATATATTTT. Drawing the rest from reference TRBV5-4 and TRBJ1-3, the complete variable domain is ETGVTQSPTHLIKTRGQQVTLRCSSQSGHNTVSWYQQALGQGPQFIFQYYREEENGRGNFPPRFSGLQFPNYSSELNVNALELDDSALYLCASSLRRGSTPSGNTIYFGEGSWLTVV.

This chain uses TRBV19 with TRBJ1-5, with D possibly matching TRBD1 (5 bases). V lost 1 base and J lost 3, with 10 bases in between. CDR3 length: 15 residues. Germline lookup yields CDR1 LNHDA and CDR2 SQIVND (reference sequence). The CDR3 here is CASSIGPGHNQPQHF. CDR3 sequence (DNA): TGTGCCAGTAGTATAGGACCCGGACACAATCAGCCCCAGCATTTT.

The rearrangement links TRBV7-9 to TRBJ2-3, with D tentatively TRBD2 (7 bases). CDR3 length equals 19 residues. V gave up 1 base and J gave up 2 bases, with 22 bases separating them. CDR1 is SEHNR and CDR2 is FQNEAQ in the germline V gene (reference sequence). CDR3 bases: TGTGCCAGCAGCTTAGGAGCGGCGGGGGCCTCGTCCTACACAGATACGCAGTATTTT. Its protein is CASSLGAAGASSYTDTQYF. Full variable domain (outside the CDR3, taken from reference TRBV7-9 and TRBJ2-3): DTGVSQNPRHKITKRGQNVTFRCDPISEHNRLYWYRQTLGQGPEFLTYFQNEAQLEKSRLLSDRFSAERPKGSFSTLEIQRTEQGDSAMYLCASSLGAAGASSYTDTQYFGPGTRLTVL.

The chain recombines TRBV4-1 with TRBJ1-1; D is unclear. The CDR3 has 12 amino acids. V was trimmed by 0 bases and J by 13 bases, leaving 12 bases between them. Germline CDR1 is MGHRA and CDR2 is YSYEKL. The CDR3 sequence: CASSQEVGVNFF. CDR3 DNA sequence: TGCGCCAGCAGCCAAGAAGTGGGAGTCAATTTCTTT.

This clone was recorded a few times. The genes are TRBV5-5 and TRBJ1-1; D remains ambiguous. This CDR3 is 13 amino acids long. V lost 4 bases to trimming and J lost 7 bases, with 14 bases between them. The germline V gene has CDR1 SGHKS and CDR2 YYEKEE (reference sequence). The CDR3 reads CASSPFPGLEAFF. The CDR3 DNA reads as TGTGCCAGCAGCCCCTTCCCTGGGCTTGAAGCTTTCTTT.

On this clone: Other DNA sequences in the same sample also yield this CDR3. The chain is built from TRBV12-3 or TRBV12-4 and TRBJ1-2; D is unclear. V was pared by 4 bases and J by 2 bases, with 2 bases between. CDR3 length: 11 residues. In nucleotides, the CDR3 is TGTGCCAGCAGTTCAAACTATGGCTACACCTTC. This codes for CASSSNYGYTF.